This paragraph reports one T cell receptor (beta chain). This specimen belongs to a study of CD8 T cells in Susac syndrome. An amount of RNA that ranged from roughly 0.45 to 1 ug was reverse transcribed with random hexamers. TCRdb recomputed calls from the immunoSEQ multiplex PCR reads with MiXCR, one row per CDR3 protein. The table records 90,000 or so distinct CDR3 sequences, just under 95% of them present only once. What was sequenced was CD8+ T cells from PBMCs. The TCR originated in a human donor in good health.

CDR3 sequence reads: CASSLDGQEVGAFF. The CDR3, as DNA: TGTGCCAGCAGCTTGGATGGACAGGAAGTGGGGGCTTTCTTT. This chain uses TRBV5-4 with TRBJ1-1; 7 bases line up with TRBD1. The length of the CDR3 is 14 residues. Germline CDR1 SGHNT, CDR2 YYREEE (reference sequence). Germline trimming cut 0 bases from V and 11 bases from J; bases unmatched to any gene: 10.